These 22 T cell receptor beta chains came from one sample sequenced in a study of Graves' ophthalmopathy and Graves' hyperthyroidism. The TCR beta CDR3 regions underwent amplification from RNA transcripts. The library came from an HTBI-primed first-round RT-PCR and a second-round multiplex PCR. TCRdb recomputed calls from the multiplex PCR reads with MiXCR, one row per CDR3 protein. The sample has fewer than 350,000 distinct CDR3 sequences, about 17% seen once. The sample consisted of peripheral blood. All receptors derive from an adult man with Graves' ophthalmopathy.

This clonotype was counted ten times or more. J is TRBJ2-2 and V is TRBV5-1; TRBD1 or TRBD2 may be the D gene (5 bases each). The CDR3 is 16 residues long. Germline values: CDR1 SGHRS, CDR2 YFSETQ. The V end was cut by 4 bases, the J end by 1 base, with 14 bases between. This chain's CDR3 is CASSALSGQNTGELFF. The CDR3 nucleotides read TGCGCCAGCAGCGCCTTAAGCGGACAGAACACCGGGGAGCTGTTTTTT.

This clonotype has ten or more counts. The chain joins TRBV12-3 or TRBV12-4 to TRBJ2-2; TRBD2 might be the D (5 bases). This CDR3 is built from 15 residues. V lost 6 bases, J lost 7 bases, and 18 bases lay in between. This CDR3 reads CASSPHVGDDGELFF. DNA for the CDR3: TGTGCCAGCAGCCCCCACGTCGGGGATGACGGGGAGCTGTTTTTT.

This clonotype was seen at least ten times. The CDR3 bases are TGTGCCACCAGTGATGGCATTGGCAGGGGGGAGCATTTT. This gives the protein CATSDGIGRGEHF. The J gene is TRBJ1-5, the V gene TRBV24-1; 7 positions match TRBD1. In germline, CDR1 is KGHDR, CDR2 SFDVKD. The V gene end was trimmed by 3 bases and the J gene end by 14 bases; junction bases not matched to a gene: 9. This CDR3 contains 13 residues.

This clonotype was detected many times. The chain couples TRBV12-3 or TRBV12-4 to TRBJ2-5, with 9 bases lining up with TRBD1. The junction had 6 bases not matched to a gene; V was cut back by 5 bases and J by 5 bases. There are 14 residues in the CDR3. CDR3 sequence: CASSLGQGRETQYF. The CDR3 DNA reads TGTGCCAGCAGTCTAGGACAGGGGAGGGAGACCCAGTACTTC.

Concerning this clonotype itself: A clone one base away is much larger, so this may be a read error. J is TRBJ1-6 and V is TRBV4-2, with 7 bases matching TRBD1. In germline, CDR1 is LGHNA, CDR2 YNFKEQ. This CDR3 is built from 15 residues. CDR3 residues: CASSQGQGSNSSLHF. DNA for the CDR3: TGTGCCAGCAGCCAAGGACAGGGTTCTAATTCATCCCTCCACTTT.

This clonotype was found many times. The chain combines TRBV6-1 with TRBJ1-6; TRBD1 might be the D (5 bases). Trimming cost V 6 bases and J 7 bases, with 10 bases left between them. The length of the CDR3 is 13 residues. The germline gives CDR1 MNHNS, CDR2 SASEGT. The CDR3 DNA reads as TGTGCCAGCAGAGATGCAGGGAATTCACCCCTCCACTTT. Amino acids: CASRDAGNSPLHF.

This clonotype was observed at least ten times. The V and J genes are TRBV6-5 and TRBJ2-5, with 7 positions matching TRBD2. The germline CDR1 and CDR2 sequences are MNHEY and SVGAGI. Trimming cost V 5 bases and J 2 bases; bases outside gene matches: 8. The CDR3 has 15 residues. In DNA form, the CDR3 reads TGTGCCAGCAGTCCCAACTTCGGGGGGCAAGAGACCCAGTACTTC. This gives the protein CASSPNFGGQETQYF.

The sample holds many counts of this clonotype. This chain uses TRBV4-3 with TRBJ2-7; TRBD1 agrees at 12 bases. Trimming at V came to 2 bases and at J to 5 bases, leaving 4 bases not matched to a gene. The CDR3 spans 15 residues. Germline assignment: CDR1 LGHNA and CDR2 YSLEER. The CDR3 sequence: CASSQSGTGGHEQYF. Written as DNA, the CDR3 is TGCGCCAGCAGCCAATCCGGGACAGGGGGCCACGAGCAGTACTTC.

There are many counts of this clonotype. The chain is built from TRBV4-3 and TRBJ1-5, with D tentatively TRBD1 (5 bases). The CDR3 extends over 15 amino acids. Germline loops: CDR1 LGHNA, CDR2 YSLEER. Trimming took 0 bases from V and 6 from J, leaving 12 bases between them. For the CDR3, the DNA is TGCGCCAGCAGCCAAGATCATCGGGGGTTTCAGCCCCAGCATTTT. This codes for CASSQDHRGFQPQHF.

The chain joins TRBV11-2 to TRBJ2-5; 7 bases align to TRBD1. V lost 4 bases and J lost 9; bases outside the gene matches: 17. In germline, CDR1 is SGHAT, CDR2 FQNNGV. The CDR3 extends over 16 amino acids. The CDR3 DNA is TGTGCCAGCAGCTCCGGCTATGGACAGGCAATAGCCCCCCAGTACTTC. Its translation is CASSSGYGQAIAPQYF.

This clonotype was counted at least ten times. CDR3 DNA: TGTGCCAGCAGCCGACCTTACACCGGGGAGCTGTTTTTT. Translating gives CASSRPYTGELFF. The V and J genes are TRBV27 and TRBJ2-2; D uncertain. The CDR3 runs to 13 residues. Trimming shortened V by 6 bases and J by 3 bases, and 8 bases separated the two germline ends. Germline CDR1 MNHEY, CDR2 SMNVEV (reference sequence).

This clonotype was seen repeatedly, ten times or more. J is TRBJ2-7 and V is TRBV6-5; 8 bases are shared with TRBD2. Germline CDR1 is MNHEY and CDR2 is SVGAGI. Trimming removed 2 bases from V and 7 bases from J; junction bases left unmatched: 19. This CDR3 contains 18 residues. CDR3 in amino acids: CASSYTAEFSREGREQYF. The CDR3 nucleotides are TGTGCCAGCAGTTACACGGCGGAATTTTCCCGGGAGGGGAGGGAGCAGTACTTC.

This clonotype was seen at least ten times. This chain joins TRBV19 and TRBJ2-5; TRBD2 matches 12 bases. V gave up 5 bases and J gave up 1 base; unmatched junction bases: 5. The germline V gene has CDR1 LNHDA and CDR2 SQIVND (reference sequence). The CDR3 is made up of 16 amino acids. The CDR3 bases are TGTGCCAGTAGTGCGGGACTAGCGGGTCGCCAAGAGACCCAGTACTTC. It translates to CASSAGLAGRQETQYF.

The table lists this clonotype with many counts. An end of the junction does not agree with germline; a read error may underlie this. This rearrangement joins TRBV28 to TRBJ1-2; D ambiguous. Germline CDR1 is MDHEN and CDR2 is SYDVKM. This CDR3 comprises 12 residues. DNA of the CDR3: TGTGCCACCCACGATATCCATCGGAATCACAACTTC. Its translation is CATHDIHRNHNF.

Many counts were recorded for this clonotype. The J gene is TRBJ2-6, the V gene TRBV27, with TRBD1 matching 7 bases. This CDR3 contains 17 residues. With V trimmed by 8 bases and J by 0 bases, 10 bases remained unmatched. Germline CDR1 MNHEY, CDR2 SMNVEV (reference sequence). CDR3 loop: CASFRDSKPSGANVLTF. The CDR3 DNA sequence: TGTGCCAGCTTCCGGGACAGTAAACCCTCTGGGGCCAACGTCCTGACTTTC.

This clonotype was recorded at least ten times. The chain couples TRBV6-1 to TRBJ2-7; D gene uncertain. Trimming removed 7 bases from V and 3 bases from J, with 13 bases in between. Looked up from germline, CDR1 is MNHNS and CDR2 is SASEGT. The CDR3 is 13 residues long. The CDR3, as DNA: TGTGCCAGCACCCGGCTCAACGGCTACGAGCAGTACTTC. Encoded protein: CASTRLNGYEQYF.

This chain uses TRBV7-3 with TRBJ2-7; 16 nucleotides match TRBD2. The germline V gene has CDR1 SGHTA and CDR2 FQGTGA. CDR3 length: 17 amino acids. J lost 3 bases, V lost 6 bases, and 8 bases had no gene match. CDR3 in amino acids: CASRGTSGRARFYEQYF. CDR3 in DNA: TGTGCCAGCAGGGGGACTAGCGGGAGGGCCAGGTTCTACGAGCAGTACTTC.

In this sample, this clonotype turned up many times. The J gene is TRBJ2-7, the V gene TRBV3-1, with 12 bases identical to TRBD2. Germline CDR1 LGHDT, CDR2 YNNKEL (reference sequence). The CDR3 runs to 14 residues. J lost 7 bases, V lost 4 bases, and 5 bases had no gene match. In nucleotides, the CDR3 is TGTGCCAGCAGCCCTAGCGGGAGGGCCCGGGAGCAGTACTTC. Translating it yields CASSPSGRAREQYF.

This clonotype was detected ten times or more. CDR3 region: CASSFQRVETQYF. CDR3 DNA sequence: TGTGCCAGCAGCTTCCAGCGTGTAGAGACCCAGTACTTC. The V gene is TRBV7-2, the J gene TRBJ2-5; D remains unclear. The CDR3 runs to 13 residues. Trimming removed 3 bases from V and 4 bases from J, with 9 bases in between. Germline assignment: CDR1 SGHTA and CDR2 FQGNSA.

At least ten counts were recorded for this clonotype. The gene calls are TRBV29-1 and TRBJ1-1; perhaps TRBD1 as D (6 bases). V was clipped by 7 bases and J by 5 bases, with 17 bases between them. The germline V gene encodes CDR1 SQVTM and CDR2 ANQGSEA. The length of the CDR3 is 13 residues. The CDR3, as DNA: TGCAGCGCAGGGGATTTGGATCGGACTGAAGCTTTCTTT. This codes for CSAGDLDRTEAFF.

This clonotype was observed at least ten times. V usage is TRBV3-1 and J usage is TRBJ2-2; D unclear. The V gene's germline CDR1 is LGHDT and CDR2 YNNKEL (reference sequence). The CDR3 is made up of 14 amino acids. Trimming took off 5 bases at V and 5 bases at J, with 12 bases between the two ends. CDR3 sequence: CASSAPQRTGELFF. The CDR3 DNA follows: TGTGCCAGCAGCGCCCCACAGCGAACCGGGGAGCTGTTTTTT.

This clonotype has a count of ten or more. The chain is built from TRBV6-2 or TRBV6-3 and TRBJ2-7; 7 bases align to TRBD1. The germline V gene encodes CDR1 MNHEY and CDR2 SVGEGT. The CDR3 is made up of 13 amino acids. Unmatched junction bases numbered 4, after V lost 6 bases and J lost 2 bases. CDR3 bases: TGTGCCAGCAGCCGGGGACAGACCTACGAGCAGTACTTC. Amino acids: CASSRGQTYEQYF.